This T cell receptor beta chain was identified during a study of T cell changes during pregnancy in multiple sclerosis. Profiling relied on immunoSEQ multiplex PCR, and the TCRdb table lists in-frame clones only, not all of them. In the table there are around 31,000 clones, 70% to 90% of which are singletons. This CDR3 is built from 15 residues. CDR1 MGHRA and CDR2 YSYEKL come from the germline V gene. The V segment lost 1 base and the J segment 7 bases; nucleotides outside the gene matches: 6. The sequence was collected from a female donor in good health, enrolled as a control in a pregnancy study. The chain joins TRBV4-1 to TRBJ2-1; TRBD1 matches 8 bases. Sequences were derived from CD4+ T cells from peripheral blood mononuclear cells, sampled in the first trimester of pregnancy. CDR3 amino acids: CASSQGGQGRNEQFF. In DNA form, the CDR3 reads TGCGCCAGCAGCCAAGGCGGACAGGGAAGGAATGAGCAGTTCTTC.